Listed below are T cell receptor beta chains from one sample, sequenced in a study of blood T cell repertoires in COVID-19. The data were produced by immunoSEQ multiplex PCR, yet TCRdb's version contains in-frame clones alone and is incomplete. The sample carries 450,000 to 500,000 clones, 70% to 90% recorded once. Sequencing was done on a sample of peripheral blood. Receptors originate from a human donor in a cohort sampled during active COVID-19. CDR3s include the opening cysteine and the closing phenylalanine or tryptophan. A D gene is named only where the DNA matches it firmly. Size tells how often a clone was seen (once, few, many) or the class of an expanded clone, and some rows leave it out.

TRBJ2-7 - TRBD2 TRBV15 TGTGCCACCAGCAGCCTAGCGGGGGCCCTCCTCTACGAGCAGTACTTC CATSSLAGALLYEQYF
TRBJ2-2 - - TRBV28 TGTGCCAGCAGTTTAACGACGGTGGGGGCGACCGGGGAGCTGTTTTTT CASSLTTVGATGELFF
TRBJ1-1 - - TRBV19 TGTGCCAGTAGTACGGCGAACAGGGCGAACACTGAAGCTTTCTTT CASSTANRANTEAFF
TRBJ2-2 - TRBD2 TRBV2 TGTGCCAGCAGTGGGACTAGCGGGCCCACCGGGGAGCTGTTTTTT CASSGTSGPTGELFF
TRBJ1-2 few TRBD1 TRBV10-3 TGTGCCATCAGTGAGATGAAGGGACAGATCTATGGCTACACCTTC CAISEMKGQIYGYTF
TRBJ1-1 - - TRBV5-5 TGTGCCAGCAGCTTCAGGGTCGAAGACACTGAAGCTTTCTTT CASSFRVEDTEAFF
TRBJ2-7 - - TRBV27 TGTGCCAGCAGTTTGGGGCCGAGCTACGAGCAGTACTTC CASSLGPSYEQYF
TRBJ2-4 - TRBD1 TRBV19 TGTGCCAGTAGCTTATACTCCGGGACAGGGTTAGGCAAAAACATTCAGTACTTC CASSLYSGTGLGKNIQYF
TRBJ2-7 - - TRBV10-3 TGTGCCATCAGTCCGAGACAGACCATAACCTACGAGCAGTACTTC CAISPRQTITYEQYF
TRBJ2-1 - TRBD2 TRBV3-1/TRBV3-2 TGTGCCAGCAGCCAAGGCTGGGAGGGTGAGCAGTTCTTC CASSQGWEGEQFF
TRBJ1-5 few - TRBV19 TGTGCCAGTAGTATAATAACAGGGAATAATCAGCCCCAGCATTTT CASSIITGNNQPQHF
TRBJ1-5 - TRBD1 TRBV28 TGTGCCAGCAGTCCTGACAGGGGGTCGGGTGATCAGCCCCAGCATTTT CASSPDRGSGDQPQHF
TRBJ1-2 - TRBD1 TRBV7-3 TGTGCCAGCAGCCGGGACAGTGGCTCTGGCTACACCTTC CASSRDSGSGYTF
TRBJ1-3 - TRBD1 TRBV9 TGTGCCAGCAGCGCCCCATGGACAGGCTCCTCTGGAAACACCATATATTTT CASSAPWTGSSGNTIYF
TRBJ1-1 - - TRBV28 TGTGCCAGCAGCACTATAGGGAGGGTGGGCACTGAAGCTTTCTTT CASSTIGRVGTEAFF
TRBJ2-7 - TRBD2 TRBV27 TGTGCCAGCAGTTCGGGACTAGCGGGAGGGTTGATCGACGAGCAGTACTTC CASSSGLAGGLIDEQYF
TRBJ2-2 - TRBD2 TRBV6-5 TGTGCCAGCAGTTACGAGACTAGCGGGAGGGCCGGGGAGCTGTTTTTT CASSYETSGRAGELFF
TRBJ2-1 - - TRBV19 TGTGCCAGTAGTATAGCGGTGGGCCAAGCGGATGAGCAGTTCTTC CASSIAVGQADEQFF
TRBJ2-1 - TRBD2 TRBV2 TGTGCCAGCAGTAAAGGACTAGACCCGACAAATGAGCAGTTCTTC CASSKGLDPTNEQFF
TRBJ2-2 - - TRBV18 TGTGCCAGCTCACCACCATCCCAGGGAAGGGCCGGGGAGCTGTTTTTT CASSPPSQGRAGELFF
TRBJ2-7 - TRBD2 TRBV28 TGTGCCAGCAGGAGACTAGCGGTCTCCTACGAGCAGTACTTC CASRRLAVSYEQYF
TRBJ2-6 many TRBD1 TRBV28 TGTGCCACCCGTGTCCAGGGGGACTCTGGGGCCAACGTCCTGACTTTC CATRVQGDSGANVLTF
TRBJ1-1 - - TRBV9 TGTGCCAGCAGCTGGACAGACTTGAACACTGAAGCTTTCTTT CASSWTDLNTEAFF
TRBJ2-1 - TRBD2 TRBV30 TGTGCCTGGAGGGCCACTAGCGGGAGAGAAGGGGGGAATGAGCAGTTCTTC CAWRATSGREGGNEQFF
TRBJ2-2 - TRBD1 TRBV11-2 TGTGCCAGCAGCCCGGACAGGAGGAAGACCGGGGAGCTGTTTTTT CASSPDRRKTGELFF
TRBJ2-1 once TRBD2 TRBV28 TGTGCCACCGCACTTGGGGGACTAGGCCAGTTCTTC CATALGGLGQFF
TRBJ2-2 - - TRBV19 TGTGCCAGTAAGACAGCGAACACCGGGGAGCTGTTTTTT CASKTANTGELFF
TRBJ2-5 - TRBD2 TRBV11-2 TGTGCCAGCAGCCCAGCGGGGTCCCGGGAGACCCAGTACTTC CASSPAGSRETQYF
TRBJ1-2 - - TRBV19 TGTGCCAGTAGTATATTGGCCAGGGGCTTGAGGGACTATGGCTACACCTTC CASSILARGLRDYGYTF
TRBJ2-2 once - TRBV2 TGTGCCAGCAGTGAACTAGTGGGCACCGGGGAGCTGTTTTTT CASSELVGTGELFF
TRBJ2-2 - TRBD1 TRBV5-6 TGTGCCAGCAGCGGACTCCCGACAGGGGTGTTCGTCGGGGAGCTGTTTTTT CASSGLPTGVFVGELFF
TRBJ1-1 - - TRBV6-5 TGTGCCACCCTGTTCGGGACTGAAGCTTTCTTT CATLFGTEAFF
TRBJ2-3 once TRBD1 TRBV6-5 TGTGCCAGCAGCGCCCGGGACAGGGGACCAGATACGCAGTATTTT CASSARDRGPDTQYF
TRBJ2-1 - - TRBV7-8 TGTGCCAGCAGCTTGGGGACGGGACTTTACAATGAGCAGTTCTTC CASSLGTGLYNEQFF
TRBJ2-3 - TRBD1 TRBV27 TGTGCCAGCAGTTTACAGGGGGCCCCAAGGTTGGATACGCAGTATTTT CASSLQGAPRLDTQYF
TRBJ2-1 - - TRBV23-1 TGCGCCAGCAGGCTGGGACTTGACCCATACAATGAGCAGTTCTTC CASRLGLDPYNEQFF
TRBJ1-1 - - TRBV14 TGTGCCAGCAGCCGCCGGGGGGCCGGTTCATCTGAAGCTTTCTTT CASSRRGAGSSEAFF
TRBJ2-1 - - TRBV19 TGTGCCAGTAGTATAGTGCACACAGCCCCCTACAATGAGCAGTTCTTC CASSIVHTAPYNEQFF
TRBJ2-3 - TRBD2 TRBV9 TGTGCCAGCAGCGTGACCGGGACTAGCGGCTACACAGATACGCAGTATTTT CASSVTGTSGYTDTQYF
TRBJ1-2 - - TRBV7-2 TGTGCCAGCAGTTCCGGGATCAGCCCGTATGGCTACACCTTC CASSSGISPYGYTF
TRBJ2-7 - TRBD1 TRBV20-1 TGCAGTGCTAGTTTCCGAGACAGGGGACATTCCTACGAGCAGTACTTC CSASFRDRGHSYEQYF
TRBJ1-2 - - TRBV6-5 TGTGCCAGCAGTTACGGAACGGGTATCTTCGTGTATGGCTACACCTTC CASSYGTGIFVYGYTF
TRBJ2-7 - TRBD2 TRBV3-1/TRBV3-2 TGTGCCAGCAGCCCAGGGGGAGCGGGAGGATCCTACGAGCAGTACTTC CASSPGGAGGSYEQYF
TRBJ2-7 - TRBD1 TRBV6-6 TGTGCCAGCAGTGAGACAGGGCCTACCTACGAGCAGTACTTC CASSETGPTYEQYF
TRBJ2-7 - TRBD1 TRBV14 TGTGCCAGCAGCCAGACAGGGGGGCAGTACTTC CASSQTGGQYF
TRBJ1-5 - TRBD1 TRBV6-5 TGTGCCAGCAGTACCGGGACAGGGACCAATCAGCCCCAGCATTTT CASSTGTGTNQPQHF
TRBJ2-5 - - TRBV5-1 TGCGCCAGCGGGCTGGGGGGAGTCCAAGAGACCCAGTACTTC CASGLGGVQETQYF
TRBJ1-5 - - TRBV5-1 TGCGCCAGCAGCTTCAGTAGCAATCAGCCCCAGCATTTT CASSFSSNQPQHF
TRBJ2-3 - - TRBV5-8 TGTGCCAGCAGCTTAGGGCGGGGAGGTGCAGATACGCAGTATTTT CASSLGRGGADTQYF